Listed below are T cell receptor beta chains from one sample, sequenced in a study of T cells in localized non-small cell lung cancer. Assay: immunoSEQ multiplex PCR; the TCRdb copy retains only in-frame clones and omits some. The table shows fewer than 25,000 clones, with roughly nine tenths occurring only once. This specimen was peripheral blood, taken before any cancer treatment. Receptor source: a woman aged 40-75 years with stage I lung adenocarcinoma. The CDR3 runs from the conserved cysteine through the conserved F or W. Fields, in order: CDR3 DNA, CDR3 protein, J gene, clone size, D gene, V gene. The D gene is left open where the match is weak. For some rows the clone size is stated as once, few or many, or as a class when expanded; others skip it.

DNA: TGTGCCAGCAGCCGAATTCCATTAATGGAGCAGTACTTC
CDR3: CASSRIPLMEQYF
J: TRBJ2-7
size: NA
D: NA
V: TRBV27

DNA: TGTGCCAGTAGCTTAACTAGCGGAGACTACAATGAGCAGTTCTTC
CDR3: CASSLTSGDYNEQFF
J: TRBJ2-1
size: NA
D: TRBD2
V: TRBV19

DNA: TGTGCCAGCAGTCAGGGGGATACGCAGTATTTT
CDR3: CASSQGDTQYF
J: TRBJ2-3
size: NA
D: NA
V: TRBV2

DNA: TGTGCCAGTAGTTTCGGGACAGGGCGGGATCAGCCCCAGCATTTT
CDR3: CASSFGTGRDQPQHF
J: TRBJ1-5
size: NA
D: TRBD1
V: TRBV19

DNA: TGTGCCAGCAGCCTAGCCGGGACCCAAGAGACCCAGTACTTC
CDR3: CASSLAGTQETQYF
J: TRBJ2-5
size: NA
D: NA
V: TRBV7-6

DNA: TGTGCCAGCAGCCGACAGGGGTCGGATGGCTACACCTTC
CDR3: CASSRQGSDGYTF
J: TRBJ1-2
size: NA
D: TRBD1
V: TRBV27

DNA: TGCAGCGTTATAAGCAAGGTAGAGTACGAGCAGTACTTC
CDR3: CSVISKVEYEQYF
J: TRBJ2-7
size: NA
D: NA
V: TRBV29-1

DNA: TGCGCCAGCAAGGGGACTAGTAGCAATGAGCAGTTCTTC
CDR3: CASKGTSSNEQFF
J: TRBJ2-1
size: NA
D: TRBD2
V: TRBV5-1

DNA: TGCGCCAGCAGCTTGGCGGGGGTAAGGGCTAATGAAAAACTGTTTTTT
CDR3: CASSLAGVRANEKLFF
J: TRBJ1-4
size: medium-sized
D: NA
V: TRBV5-1

DNA: TGTGCCACCAGCAGCTCTGGCCCCGGGACAGGGAACTACGAGCAGTACTTC
CDR3: CATSSSGPGTGNYEQYF
J: TRBJ2-7
size: NA
D: TRBD1
V: TRBV15

DNA: TGTGCCATCAGTACTAGCGGGAGGGCCACCGATGAGCAGTTCTTC
CDR3: CAISTSGRATDEQFF
J: TRBJ2-1
size: NA
D: TRBD2
V: TRBV10-3

DNA: TGCGCCAGCAGCCCCGAGGGGGGGATGGCCGCTTTCTTT
CDR3: CASSPEGGMAAFF
J: TRBJ1-1
size: NA
D: NA
V: TRBV5-1

DNA: TGTGCCAGTAGTATTACTAGCGGGAGTTTCGATGAGCAGTTCTTC
CDR3: CASSITSGSFDEQFF
J: TRBJ2-1
size: NA
D: TRBD2
V: TRBV19

DNA: TGCGCCAGCAGCTTGGACAGGGGAGGTCAGCCCCAGCATTTT
CDR3: CASSLDRGGQPQHF
J: TRBJ1-5
size: NA
D: TRBD1
V: TRBV5-1

DNA: TGTGCCAGCAGCTCGTTCACAGGGAGCGAGCAGTACTTC
CDR3: CASSSFTGSEQYF
J: TRBJ2-7
size: NA
D: NA
V: TRBV7-9

DNA: TGTGCCAGCAGTTCCCTCATATATGCAGATACGCAGTATTTT
CDR3: CASSSLIYADTQYF
J: TRBJ2-3
size: NA
D: NA
V: TRBV7-9

DNA: TGTGCCAGCAGTTTAGGTACACCCGAGGGAAATGAAAAACTGTTTTTT
CDR3: CASSLGTPEGNEKLFF
J: TRBJ1-4
size: NA
D: NA
V: TRBV28

DNA: TGCAGCGTTGGGTGGAGAATACAAGAGACCCAGTACTTC
CDR3: CSVGWRIQETQYF
J: TRBJ2-5
size: NA
D: NA
V: TRBV29-1

DNA: TGTGCCAGCAGTTTATCTGGCAGATACACCGGGGAGCTGTTTTTT
CDR3: CASSLSGRYTGELFF
J: TRBJ2-2
size: NA
D: NA
V: TRBV27

DNA: TGTGCCAGCAGCGTCGGGACAGGGGTCACAGATACGCAGTATTTT
CDR3: CASSVGTGVTDTQYF
J: TRBJ2-3
size: NA
D: TRBD1
V: TRBV9

DNA: TGTGCCAGCTCACCGGGACTAGCGGGTCCTACCTCCTACAATGAGCAGTTCTTC
CDR3: CASSPGLAGPTSYNEQFF
J: TRBJ2-1
size: once
D: TRBD2
V: TRBV18

DNA: TGTGCCAGCAGCCTCGGGGGGGACAGGGCATCCGATACGCAGTATTTT
CDR3: CASSLGGDRASDTQYF
J: TRBJ2-3
size: NA
D: NA
V: TRBV7-7

DNA: TGTGCCAGCAGCGCTTGGATGAGACAGGGCGAATACGAGCAGTACTTC
CDR3: CASSAWMRQGEYEQYF
J: TRBJ2-7
size: NA
D: TRBD1
V: TRBV7-6

DNA: TGTGCCAGCAGTTCTAGCGGGAGGTACACAGATACGCAGTATTTT
CDR3: CASSSSGRYTDTQYF
J: TRBJ2-3
size: NA
D: TRBD2
V: TRBV28